The next 32 T cell receptor beta chains were all read from a single sample in a study of T cell repertoires and HLA-DP antigens. Repertoires were generated with immunoSEQ multiplex PCR, while TCRdb's copy carries only in-frame clones and drops some. This repertoire shows about 120,000 clones, roughly 92% found once; its top ten account for approximately 0.29%. No antigen is known for these receptors. Material: CD4+ T cells from PBMCs. The receptors come from a woman under 30 in good health and CMV-seronegative.

Written as DNA, the CDR3 is TGCGCCAGCAGCTTGTTTGCGGGAGCGGTGGGAGAGACCCAGTACTTC. This codes for CASSLFAGAVGETQYF. V usage is TRBV5-1 and J usage is TRBJ2-5; 7 positions agree with TRBD2. The CDR3 length is 16 residues. V shed 1 base and J 4 bases; nucleotides not matched to a gene: 10. Germline V lookup: CDR1 SGHRS, CDR2 YFSETQ.

V and J are TRBV19 and TRBJ1-5, with a tentative D call TRBD1 (6 bases). V lost 8 bases and J 4 bases, leaving 15 bases between the germline ends. Germline V CDR1 and CDR2: LNHDA, SQIVND (reference sequence). The CDR3 loop spans 14 amino acids. This chain's CDR3 is CASRKNRENQPQHF. For the CDR3, the DNA is TGTGCCAGTCGGAAAAACAGGGAGAATCAGCCCCAGCATTTT.

The rearrangement joins TRBV5-1 to TRBJ2-5; 13 nucleotides align to TRBD2. J lost 2 bases, V lost 3 bases, and 4 bases had no gene match. The CDR3 length is 16 residues. Germline CDR1 SGHRS, CDR2 YFSETQ. The CDR3 region is CASSSGLAGVQETQYF. The CDR3 nucleotides read TGCGCCAGCAGCTCCGGACTAGCGGGGGTTCAAGAGACCCAGTACTTC. The complete variable domain, with remaining parts taken from reference TRBV5-1 and TRBJ2-5, reads KAGVTQTPRYLIKTRGQQVTLSCSPISGHRSVSWYQQTPGQGLQFLFEYFSETQRNKGNFPGRFSGRQFSNSRSEMNVSTLELGDSALYLCASSSGLAGVQETQYFGPGTRLLVL.

Many counts were recorded for this clone. The chain combines TRBV19 with TRBJ2-3; D tentatively fits TRBD1 or TRBD2 (5 bases each). Germline V CDR1 and CDR2: LNHDA, SQIVND (reference sequence). The CDR3 spans 14 residues. The V end lost 8 bases, the J end lost 0 bases, and 12 bases lay between the germline ends. The CDR3 sequence: CASEDGASTDTQYF. The DNA for the CDR3 is TGTGCCAGTGAGGACGGGGCTAGCACAGATACGCAGTATTTT.

J is TRBJ2-3 and V is TRBV9, with D possibly being TRBD1 (6 bases). With 0 bases removed from V and 4 bases from J, the gap between germline ends came to 12 bases. CDR3 length equals 15 residues. Germline V gives CDR1 SGDLS, CDR2 YYNGEE. The CDR3 loop is CASSVDGGGPDTQYF. In nucleotides, the CDR3 is TGTGCCAGCAGCGTAGATGGGGGCGGCCCAGATACGCAGTATTTT.

CDR3 coding DNA: TGTGCCAGCAGCTTAGCCGTGGCAGGGGGTACAGATACGCAGTATTTT. This encodes CASSLAVAGGTDTQYF. The V and J genes are TRBV7-2 and TRBJ2-3; TRBD1 agrees at 7 bases. In germline, CDR1 is SGHTA, CDR2 FQGNSA. The CDR3 covers 16 residues. Germline trimming cut 0 bases from V and 3 bases from J; bases unmatched to any gene: 6. The whole variable domain, remainder taken from reference TRBV7-2 and TRBJ2-3, is GAGVSQSPSNKVTEKGKDVELRCDPISGHTALYWYRQSLGQGLEFLIYFQGNSAPDKSGLPSDRFSAERTGGSVSTLTIQRTQQEDSAVYLCASSLAVAGGTDTQYFGPGTRLTVL.

The rearrangement uses TRBV9 and TRBJ2-2; D gene unclear. CDR1 is SGDLS and CDR2 is YYNGEE in the germline V gene. V lost 7 bases and J 6 bases, leaving 7 bases between the germline ends. The CDR3 runs to 11 residues. The CDR3: CASGQPGELFF. The CDR3 DNA sequence: TGTGCCAGCGGCCAGCCCGGGGAGCTGTTTTTT.

J is TRBJ2-2 and V is TRBV15; D is unclear. The V gene's germline CDR1 is LNHNV and CDR2 YYDKDF (reference sequence). V gave up 2 bases and J gave up 1 base, with 5 bases separating them. The CDR3 is made up of 14 amino acids. The CDR3 DNA reads TGTGCCACCAGCAGACAGCGGAACACCGGGGAGCTGTTTTTT. Translating gives CATSRQRNTGELFF. The entire variable domain, with the rest obtained from reference TRBV15 and TRBJ2-2, is as follows: DAMVIQNPRYQVTQFGKPVTLSCSQTLNHNVMYWYQQKSSQAPKLLFHYYDKDFNNEADTPDNFQSRRPNTSFCFLDIRSPGLGDTAMYLCATSRQRNTGELFFGEGSRLTVL.

This chain connects TRBV5-1 to TRBJ2-7, with D unresolved. Looked up from germline, CDR1 is SGHRS and CDR2 is YFSETQ. The CDR3 sequence is 15 residues long. V lost 0 bases to trimming and J lost 3 bases, with 13 bases between them. The CDR3 DNA is TGCGCCAGCAGCTTGGAAGGGATAACCCACTACGAGCAGTACTTC. Its translation is CASSLEGITHYEQYF.

The DNA for the CDR3 is TGTGCCAGCAGGGGGGGGTCCCAAGAGACCCAGTACTTC. It encodes CASRGGSQETQYF. The genes are TRBV6-6 and TRBJ2-5; 7 bases line up with TRBD2. Germline lookup yields CDR1 MNHNY and CDR2 SVGAGI (reference sequence). CDR3 length: 13 residues. V dropped 6 bases and J dropped 1; count of bases not matched to a gene: 2.

The chain has TRBV2 and TRBJ2-2; 13 nucleotides agree with TRBD2. CDR1 SNHLY and CDR2 FYNNEI come from the germline V gene. The CDR3 consists of 15 residues. Losses at the gene ends were 4 bases for V and 5 bases for J; bases not matched to a gene: 1. The CDR3 reads CASSGTSGRTGELFF. The CDR3 coding sequence is TGTGCCAGCAGTGGGACTAGCGGGAGAACCGGGGAGCTGTTTTTT.

This chain connects TRBV5-6 to TRBJ1-2, with a tentative D call TRBD1 (6 bases). CDR1 is SGHDT, CDR2 YYEEEE, per germline. Trimming pared 3 bases from V and 7 bases from J, leaving 13 bases between. The CDR3 spans 13 residues. The CDR3: CASSYQEQGGYTF. DNA for the CDR3: TGTGCCAGCAGCTACCAAGAACAGGGTGGCTACACCTTC.

In regard to this clone: The sample contains more than one DNA sequence encoding this CDR3. The chain recombines TRBV28 with TRBJ1-4, with 10 bases fitting TRBD1. Unmatched junction bases numbered 3, after V lost 3 bases and J lost 8 bases. Germline CDR1 MDHEN, CDR2 SYDVKM. The CDR3 totals 14 residues. CDR3 protein: CASSLGTGVEKLFF. CDR3 bases: TGTGCCAGCAGTTTGGGGACAGGGGTCGAAAAACTGTTTTTT.

The CDR3 DNA is TGTGCCAGCAGCTTCGACCGCGTGATGAACACTGAAGCTTTCTTT. Its protein is CASSFDRVMNTEAFF. V is TRBV11-2 and J is TRBJ1-1; D uncertain. This CDR3 contains 15 residues. Trimming shortened V by 3 bases and J by 0 bases, and 11 bases separated the two germline ends. Looked up from germline, CDR1 is SGHAT and CDR2 is FQNNGV.

The CDR3 loop reads CASSYRDRAREQYF. CDR3 bases: TGTGCCAGCAGTTATAGGGACAGGGCGCGCGAGCAGTACTTC. The chain has TRBV28 and TRBJ2-7; TRBD1 matches at 9 bases. The CDR3 loop spans 14 amino acids. Germline CDR1 and CDR2: MDHEN and SYDVKM. After removal of 4 bases from V and 6 bases from J, the junction contained 7 bases not matched to a gene. Full variable domain (remainder filled in from reference TRBV28 and TRBJ2-7): DVKVTQSSRYLVKRTGEKVFLECVQDMDHENMFWYRQDPGLGLRLIYFSYDVKMKEKGDIPEGYSVSREKKERFSLILESASTNQTSMYLCASSYRDRAREQYFGPGTRLTVT.

The V and J genes are TRBV9 and TRBJ1-1, with D tentatively TRBD1 (5 bases). Trimming pared 0 bases from V and 4 bases from J, leaving 10 bases between. This CDR3 has 14 amino acids. The germline gives CDR1 SGDLS, CDR2 YYNGEE. Written as DNA, the CDR3 is TGTGCCAGCAGCGTAGGCGGGGGGTCCACTGAAGCTTTCTTT. Protein product: CASSVGGGSTEAFF.

This chain joins TRBV29-1 and TRBJ2-5, with 7 bases that match TRBD1. This CDR3 comprises 15 residues. Per germline, CDR1 SQVTM and CDR2 ANQGSEA. The J segment lost 4 bases and the V segment lost 7 bases, leaving 15 bases of the junction unmatched. The CDR3 coding sequence is TGCAGCGCCCGGGGATTAGGGGGCGTCGCAGAGACCCAGTACTTC. Protein: CSARGLGGVAETQYF.

The chain links TRBV18 to TRBJ2-1, with a possible D match to TRBD1 (7 bases). There are 14 residues in the CDR3. The V gene lost 3 bases and the J gene lost 6 bases, with 12 bases spanning the gap. Germline CDR1 KGHSH, CDR2 LQKENI. CDR3 nucleotides: TGTGCCAGCTCACCTCGGCAGGGGGGCAATGAGCAGTTCTTC. It yields the protein CASSPRQGGNEQFF.

Only one count was recorded for this clone. The chain joins TRBV27 to TRBJ2-1; 9 bases match TRBD2. Germline V gene lookup returns CDR1 MNHEY and CDR2 SMNVEV (reference sequence). This CDR3 spans 13 amino acids. The J segment lost 8 bases and the V segment lost 4 bases, leaving 3 bases of the junction unmatched. DNA for the CDR3: TGTGCCAGCAGTTGGCGGGAGGGCGATGAGCAGTTCTTC. It codes for CASSWREGDEQFF.

The chain employs TRBV7-9 and TRBJ1-2, with a tentative D call TRBD1 (5 bases). Germline CDR1 reads SEHNR; CDR2 reads FQNEAQ (reference sequence). The CDR3 has 12 amino acids. V lost 1 base, J lost 14 bases, and 14 bases lay in between. For the CDR3, the DNA is TGTGCCAGCAGCTTAGGAGGGGCTCCCTGGACCTTC. This sequence encodes CASSLGGAPWTF.

The rearrangement uses TRBV6-5 and TRBJ2-7; TRBD1 agrees at 9 bases. The ends lost 0 bases at V and 2 bases at J; junction bases unmatched: 2. The CDR3 contains 15 residues. From germline, CDR1 is MNHEY and CDR2 SVGAGI. The DNA of the CDR3 is TGTGCCAGCAGTTACTCCCGGACAGGGGCCTACGAGCAGTACTTC. This encodes CASSYSRTGAYEQYF.

In DNA form, the CDR3 reads TGCGCCAGCAGTCGGGAGACCTACTACAATGAGCAGTTCTTC. Translated: CASSRETYYNEQFF. This sequence joins TRBV5-1 and TRBJ2-1, with a possible D match to TRBD2 (6 bases). Trimming left V 5 bases short and J 3 bases short, with 12 bases between. Germline values: CDR1 SGHRS, CDR2 YFSETQ. This CDR3 has 14 residues.

The chain carries TRBV14 and TRBJ1-1, with D possibly TRBD1 on 6 matching bases. Germline CDR1 reads SGHDN; CDR2 reads FVKESK. The CDR3 has 15 amino acids. V lost 2 bases, J lost 1 base, and 11 bases lay in between. The CDR3 sequence is CASSQRGARNTEAFF. The CDR3 region has the DNA TGTGCCAGCAGCCAACGGGGGGCGAGGAACACTGAAGCTTTCTTT.

The rearrangement links TRBV5-4 to TRBJ2-1; 11 bases line up with TRBD2. Germline V CDR1 and CDR2: SGHNT, YYREEE (reference sequence). This CDR3 is built from 15 residues. After removal of 4 bases from V and 4 bases from J, the junction contained 4 bases not matched to a gene. The CDR3 nucleotides are TGTGCCAGCAGCCGGGGGACTAGCGGTTACAATGAGCAGTTCTTC. It translates to CASSRGTSGYNEQFF. The full variable domain, its missing parts supplied by reference TRBV5-4 and TRBJ2-1, is ETGVTQSPTHLIKTRGQQVTLRCSSQSGHNTVSWYQQALGQGPQFIFQYYREEENGRGNFPPRFSGLQFPNYSSELNVNALELDDSALYLCASSRGTSGYNEQFFGPGTRLTVL.

The genes are TRBV6-6 and TRBJ1-3, with 7 bases fitting TRBD1. V lost 6 bases and J lost 0; bases outside the gene matches: 2. Per germline, CDR1 MNHNY and CDR2 SVGAGI (reference sequence). CDR3 length equals 14 residues. The CDR3 bases are TGTGCCAGCAGCTGGGACAGCTCTGGAAACACCATATATTTT. This encodes CASSWDSSGNTIYF.

CDR3 sequence reads: CASSENAAGLGQYV. The DNA of the CDR3 is TGTGCCAGCAGTGAAAATGCGGCAGGGTTGGGGCAGTACGTC. V and J are TRBV2 and TRBJ2-7, with D perhaps matching TRBD1 (5 bases). Per germline, CDR1 SNHLY and CDR2 FYNNEI. This CDR3 has 14 residues. V lost 2 bases to trimming and J lost 9 bases, with 17 bases between them.

J is TRBJ2-3 and V is TRBV18; D not resolved. This CDR3 region has 12 residues. Germline loops: CDR1 KGHSH, CDR2 LQKENI. V was cut by 2 bases and J by 2 bases, with 2 bases left in between. The CDR3 DNA reads TGTGCCAGCTCACCATACACAGATACGCAGTATTTT. Translating gives CASSPYTDTQYF.

The CDR3 loop is CATRLESPYEQYF. For the CDR3, the DNA is TGTGCCACTCGACTAGAAAGCCCCTACGAGCAGTACTTC. V is TRBV10-3 and J is TRBJ2-7; possibly TRBD2 for D (6 bases). The CDR3 has 13 amino acids. The V and J ends lost 10 bases and 2 bases respectively, with 15 bases between them. Germline CDR1 ENHRY, CDR2 SYGVKD.

The V call is TRBV10-3, the J call TRBJ1-2; 8 nucleotides align to TRBD1. The CDR3 totals 14 residues. Germline values: CDR1 ENHRY, CDR2 SYGVKD. V gave up 6 bases and J gave up 3 bases; unmatched junction bases: 6. The CDR3 spells CAISDRGADYGYTF. The CDR3, as DNA: TGTGCCATCAGCGACAGGGGAGCAGACTATGGCTACACCTTC.

This sequence joins TRBV6-1 and TRBJ1-5, with TRBD1 as a possible D gene (6 bases). This CDR3 contains 15 residues. From germline, CDR1 is MNHNS and CDR2 SASEGT. V was cut by 10 bases and J by 0 bases, with 16 bases left in between. The CDR3: CATTPGQHSNQPQHF. The CDR3 bases are TGTGCCACCACCCCCGGACAGCATAGCAATCAGCCCCAGCATTTT.

The chain carries TRBV25-1 and TRBJ2-1, with 8 bases that match TRBD2. Trimming removed 7 bases from V and 4 bases from J; junction bases left unmatched: 9. The CDR3 runs 15 residues. Germline loops: CDR1 MGHDK, CDR2 SYGVNS. CDR3 in DNA: TGTGCCAGCAAACATAGCGGGACTGTTTACAATGAGCAGTTCTTC. Protein: CASKHSGTVYNEQFF.

This clone was observed a single time. The V gene is TRBV4-1, the J gene TRBJ2-2; 9 bases line up with TRBD1. Germline CDR1 is MGHRA and CDR2 is YSYEKL. Unmatched junction bases numbered 19, after V lost 4 bases and J lost 10 bases. The CDR3 has 18 residues. The DNA for the CDR3 is TGCGCCAGCAGCCGCTCGGGACAGGGTAGATACGGACGTGCGGAGCTGTTTTTT. Encoded protein: CASSRSGQGRYGRAELFF.